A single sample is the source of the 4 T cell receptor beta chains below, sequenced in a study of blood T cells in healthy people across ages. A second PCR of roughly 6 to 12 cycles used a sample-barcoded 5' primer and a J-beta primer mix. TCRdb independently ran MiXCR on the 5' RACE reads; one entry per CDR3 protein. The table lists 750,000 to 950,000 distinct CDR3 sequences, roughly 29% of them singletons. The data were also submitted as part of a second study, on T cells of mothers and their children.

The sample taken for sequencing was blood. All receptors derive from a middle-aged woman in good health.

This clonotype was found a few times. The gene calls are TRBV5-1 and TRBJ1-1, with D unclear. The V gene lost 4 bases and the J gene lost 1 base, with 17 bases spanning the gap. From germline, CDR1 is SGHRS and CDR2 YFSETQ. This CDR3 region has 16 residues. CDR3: CASSDIGRPSNTEAFF. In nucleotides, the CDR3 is TGCGCCAGCAGCGATATTGGCAGACCTTCGAACACTGAAGCTTTCTTT.

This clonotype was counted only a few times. CDR3: CASSQPRGREYF. CDR3 in DNA: TGCGCCAGCAGCCAACCTAGGGGCAGGGAGTATTTT. The genes are TRBV4-1 and TRBJ2-3; possibly TRBD1 for D (5 bases). V lost 2 bases and J lost 13, with 13 bases in between. Looked up from germline, CDR1 is MGHRA and CDR2 is YSYEKL. The CDR3 runs to 12 residues.

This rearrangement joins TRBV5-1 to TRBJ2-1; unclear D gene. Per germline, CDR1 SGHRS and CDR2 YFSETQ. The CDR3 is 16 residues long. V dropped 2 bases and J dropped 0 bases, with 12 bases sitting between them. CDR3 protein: CASSLSSSNSYNEQFF. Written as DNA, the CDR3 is TGCGCCAGCAGCTTATCCAGTTCTAACTCCTACAATGAGCAGTTCTTC.

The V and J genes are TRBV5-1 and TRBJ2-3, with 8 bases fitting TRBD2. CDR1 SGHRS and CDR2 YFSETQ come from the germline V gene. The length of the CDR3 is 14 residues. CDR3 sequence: CDSRSGGGTDTQYF. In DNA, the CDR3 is TGCGACAGTCGGAGCGGGGGTGGCACAGATACGCAGTATTTT.